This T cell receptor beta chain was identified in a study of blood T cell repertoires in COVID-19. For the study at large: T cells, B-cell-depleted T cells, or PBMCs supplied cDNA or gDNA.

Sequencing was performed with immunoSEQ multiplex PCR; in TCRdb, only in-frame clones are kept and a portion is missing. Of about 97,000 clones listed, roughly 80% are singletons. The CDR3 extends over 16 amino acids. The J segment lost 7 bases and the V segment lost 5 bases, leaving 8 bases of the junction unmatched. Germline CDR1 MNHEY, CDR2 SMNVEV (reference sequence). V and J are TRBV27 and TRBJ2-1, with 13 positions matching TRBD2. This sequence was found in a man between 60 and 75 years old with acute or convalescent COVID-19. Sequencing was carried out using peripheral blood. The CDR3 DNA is TGTGCCAGCAGTCTCCAGACTAGCGGGAGGTATAATGAGCAGTTCTTC. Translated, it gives CASSLQTSGRYNEQFF.